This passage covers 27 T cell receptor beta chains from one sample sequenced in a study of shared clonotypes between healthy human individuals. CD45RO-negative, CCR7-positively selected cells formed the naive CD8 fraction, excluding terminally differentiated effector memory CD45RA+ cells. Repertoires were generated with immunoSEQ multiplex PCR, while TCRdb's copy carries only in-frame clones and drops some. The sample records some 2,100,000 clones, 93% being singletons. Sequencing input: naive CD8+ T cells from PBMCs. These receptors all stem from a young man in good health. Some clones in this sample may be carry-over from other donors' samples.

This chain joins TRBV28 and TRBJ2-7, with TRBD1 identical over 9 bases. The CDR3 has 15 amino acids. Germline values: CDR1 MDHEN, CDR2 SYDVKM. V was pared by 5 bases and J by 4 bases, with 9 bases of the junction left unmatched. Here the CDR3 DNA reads TGTGCCAGCAGTGTAAACCGGGACAGGGTTTACGAGCAGTACTTC. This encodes CASSVNRDRVYEQYF.

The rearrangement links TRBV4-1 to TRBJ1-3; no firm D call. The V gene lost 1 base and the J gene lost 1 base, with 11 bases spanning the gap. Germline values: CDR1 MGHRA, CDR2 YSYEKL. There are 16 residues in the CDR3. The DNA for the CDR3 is TGCGCCAGCAGCCAAGTCTCGTCGAGGTCTGGAAACACCATATATTTT. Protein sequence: CASSQVSSRSGNTIYF.

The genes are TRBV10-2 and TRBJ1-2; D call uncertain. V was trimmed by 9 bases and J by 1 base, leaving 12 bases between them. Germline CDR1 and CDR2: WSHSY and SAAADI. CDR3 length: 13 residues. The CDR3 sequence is CASSGDFNYGYTF. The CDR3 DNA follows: TGCGCCAGTTCTGGGGATTTTAACTATGGCTACACCTTC.

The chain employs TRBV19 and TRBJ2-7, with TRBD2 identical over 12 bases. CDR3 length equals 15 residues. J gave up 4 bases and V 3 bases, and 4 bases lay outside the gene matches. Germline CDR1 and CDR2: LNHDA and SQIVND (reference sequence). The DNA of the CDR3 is TGTGCCAGTAGTATGAAGACTAGCGGGAGTTACGAGCAGTACTTC. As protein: CASSMKTSGSYEQYF.

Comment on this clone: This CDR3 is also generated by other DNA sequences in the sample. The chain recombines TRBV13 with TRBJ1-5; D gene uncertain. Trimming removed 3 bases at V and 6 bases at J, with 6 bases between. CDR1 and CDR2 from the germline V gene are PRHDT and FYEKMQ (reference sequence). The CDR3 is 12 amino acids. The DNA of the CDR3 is TGTGCCAGCAGCTTGGGAACTCAGCCCCAGCATTTT. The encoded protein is CASSLGTQPQHF.

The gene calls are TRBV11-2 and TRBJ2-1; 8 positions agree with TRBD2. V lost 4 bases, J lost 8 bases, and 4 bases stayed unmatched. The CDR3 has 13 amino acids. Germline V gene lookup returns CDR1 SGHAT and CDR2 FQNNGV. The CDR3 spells CASSSRTSYEQFF. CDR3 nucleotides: TGTGCCAGCAGCTCTCGGACTAGCTATGAGCAGTTCTTC. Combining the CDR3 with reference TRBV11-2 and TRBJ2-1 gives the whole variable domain EAGVAQSPRYKIIEKRQSVAFWCNPISGHATLYWYQQILGQGPKLLIQFQNNGVVDDSQLPKDRFSAERLKGVDSTLKIQPAKLEDSAVYLCASSSRTSYEQFFGPGTRLTVL.

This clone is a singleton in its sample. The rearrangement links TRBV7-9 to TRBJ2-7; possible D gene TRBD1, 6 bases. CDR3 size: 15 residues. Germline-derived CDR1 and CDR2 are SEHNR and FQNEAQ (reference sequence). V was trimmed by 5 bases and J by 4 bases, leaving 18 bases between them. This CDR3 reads CASSERTDPFYEQYF. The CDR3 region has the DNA TGTGCCAGCAGCGAGAGGACAGACCCGTTTTACGAGCAGTACTTC.

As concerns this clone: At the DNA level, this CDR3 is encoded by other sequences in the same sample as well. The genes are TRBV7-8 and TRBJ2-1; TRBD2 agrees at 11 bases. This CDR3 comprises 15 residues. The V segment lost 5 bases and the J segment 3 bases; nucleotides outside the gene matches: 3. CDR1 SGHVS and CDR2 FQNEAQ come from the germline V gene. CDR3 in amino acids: CASSTTSGSYNEQFF. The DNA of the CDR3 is TGTGCCAGCAGCACCACTAGCGGGAGCTACAATGAGCAGTTCTTC.

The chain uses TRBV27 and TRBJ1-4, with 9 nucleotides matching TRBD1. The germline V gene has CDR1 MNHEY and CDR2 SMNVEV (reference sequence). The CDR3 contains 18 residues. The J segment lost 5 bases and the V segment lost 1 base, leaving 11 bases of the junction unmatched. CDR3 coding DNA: TGTGCCAGCAGTTTATGGTACAGGGGGCCAGGGCCAAATGAAAAACTGTTTTTT. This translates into CASSLWYRGPGPNEKLFF.

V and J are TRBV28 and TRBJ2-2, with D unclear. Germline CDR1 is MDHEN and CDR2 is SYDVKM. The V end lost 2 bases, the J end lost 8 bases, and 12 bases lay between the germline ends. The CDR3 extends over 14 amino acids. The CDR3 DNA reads TGTGCCAGCAGTTTACCCAGCGTCAGGGGGGAGCTGTTTTTT. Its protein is CASSLPSVRGELFF.

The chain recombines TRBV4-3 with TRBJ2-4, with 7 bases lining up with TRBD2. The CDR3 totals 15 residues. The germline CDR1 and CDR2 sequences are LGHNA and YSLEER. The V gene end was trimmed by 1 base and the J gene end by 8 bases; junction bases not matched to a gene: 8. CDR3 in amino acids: CASSQGLAPGHIQYF. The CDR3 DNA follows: TGCGCCAGCAGCCAAGGACTAGCCCCTGGGCACATTCAGTACTTC.

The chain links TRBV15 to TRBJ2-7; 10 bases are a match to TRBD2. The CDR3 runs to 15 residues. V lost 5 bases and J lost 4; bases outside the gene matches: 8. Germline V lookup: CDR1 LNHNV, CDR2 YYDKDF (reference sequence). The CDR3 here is CATSGEREGLYEQYF. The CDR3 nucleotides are TGTGCCACCAGCGGCGAGCGGGAGGGCCTGTACGAGCAGTACTTC.

CDR3 nucleotides: TGTGCCAGTAGTGCCAGCCCGGACAGCCGGAGCTACGAGCAGTACTTC. Encoded protein: CASSASPDSRSYEQYF. This sequence joins TRBV19 and TRBJ2-7, with TRBD1 as a possible D gene (6 bases). V was cut by 5 bases and J by 3 bases, with 20 bases left in between. The CDR3 sequence is 16 residues long. Germline V lookup: CDR1 LNHDA, CDR2 SQIVND (reference sequence). The full variable domain, its missing parts supplied by reference TRBV19 and TRBJ2-7, is DGGITQSPKYLFRKEGQNVTLSCEQNLNHDAMYWYRQDPGQGLRLIYYSQIVNDFQKGDIAEGYSVSREKKESFPLTVTSAQKNPTAFYLCASSASPDSRSYEQYFGPGTRLTVT.

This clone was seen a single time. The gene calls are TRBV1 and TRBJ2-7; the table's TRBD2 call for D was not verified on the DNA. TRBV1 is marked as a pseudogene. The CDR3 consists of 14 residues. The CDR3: CTSSHGTSGYEQYF. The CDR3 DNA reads TGCACCAGCAGCCATGGGACTAGCGGCTACGAGCAGTACTTC.

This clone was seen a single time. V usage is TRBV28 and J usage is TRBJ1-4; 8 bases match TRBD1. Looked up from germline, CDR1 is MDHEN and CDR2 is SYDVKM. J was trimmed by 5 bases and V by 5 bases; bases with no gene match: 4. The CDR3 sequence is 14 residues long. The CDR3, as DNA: TGTGCCAGCAGTCCGACAGGGGTGAATGAAAAACTGTTTTTT. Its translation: CASSPTGVNEKLFF.

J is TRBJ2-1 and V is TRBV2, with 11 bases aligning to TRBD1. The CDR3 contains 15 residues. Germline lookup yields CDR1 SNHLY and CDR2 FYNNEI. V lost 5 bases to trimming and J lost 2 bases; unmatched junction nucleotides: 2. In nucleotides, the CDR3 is TGTGCCAGCAGTTGGACAGGGGGCGCCTACAATGAGCAGTTCTTC. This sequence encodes CASSWTGGAYNEQFF.

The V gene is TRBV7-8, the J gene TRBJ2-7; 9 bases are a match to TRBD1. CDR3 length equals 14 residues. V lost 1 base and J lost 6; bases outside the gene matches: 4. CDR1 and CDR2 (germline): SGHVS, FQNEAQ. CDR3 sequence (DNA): TGTGCCAGCAGCTTAGGTGGGACAGGGTCCGAGCAGTACTTC. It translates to CASSLGGTGSEQYF.

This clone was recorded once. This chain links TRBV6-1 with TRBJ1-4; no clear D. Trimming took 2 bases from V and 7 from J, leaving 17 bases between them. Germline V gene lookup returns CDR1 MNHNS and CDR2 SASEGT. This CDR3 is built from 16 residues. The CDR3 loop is CASSEFFGSVSEKLFF. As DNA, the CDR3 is TGTGCCAGCAGTGAATTTTTTGGATCCGTCAGTGAAAAACTGTTTTTT.

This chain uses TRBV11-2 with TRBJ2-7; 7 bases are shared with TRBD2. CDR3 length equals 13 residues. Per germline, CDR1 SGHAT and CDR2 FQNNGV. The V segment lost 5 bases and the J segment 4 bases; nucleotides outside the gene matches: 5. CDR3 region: CASSPPAGYEQYF. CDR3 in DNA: TGTGCCAGCAGCCCCCCAGCGGGATACGAGCAGTACTTC.

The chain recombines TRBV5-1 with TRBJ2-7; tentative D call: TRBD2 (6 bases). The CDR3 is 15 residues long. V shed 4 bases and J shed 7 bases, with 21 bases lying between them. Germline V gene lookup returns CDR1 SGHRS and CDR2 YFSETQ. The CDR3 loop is CASSPGGGSGGEQYF. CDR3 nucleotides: TGCGCCAGCAGCCCTGGAGGCGGTAGCGGTGGGGAGCAGTACTTC.

The CDR3 bases are TGTGCCAGCAGTTTAGGCGGGACCGCGGGATACGAGCAGTACTTC. Amino acid sequence: CASSLGGTAGYEQYF. J is TRBJ2-7 and V is TRBV28, with a tentative D call TRBD2 (6 bases). Germline CDR1 MDHEN, CDR2 SYDVKM. This CDR3 has 15 amino acids. V gave up 2 bases and J gave up 4 bases, with 15 bases separating them.

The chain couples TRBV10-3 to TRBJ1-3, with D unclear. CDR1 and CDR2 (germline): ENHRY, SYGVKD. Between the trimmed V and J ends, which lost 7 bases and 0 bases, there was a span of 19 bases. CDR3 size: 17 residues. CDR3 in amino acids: CAITTAISGTSGNTIYF. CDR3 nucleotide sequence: TGTGCCATCACCACGGCAATAAGTGGAACCTCTGGAAACACCATATATTTT.

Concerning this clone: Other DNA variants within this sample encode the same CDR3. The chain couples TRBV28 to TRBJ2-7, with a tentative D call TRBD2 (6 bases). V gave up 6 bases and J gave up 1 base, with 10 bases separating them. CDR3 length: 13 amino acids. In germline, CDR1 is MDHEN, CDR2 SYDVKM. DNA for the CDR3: TGTGCCAGCAGGGGGACTGCTTCCTACGAGCAGTACTTC. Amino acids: CASRGTASYEQYF.

The DNA for the CDR3 is TGTGCCAGCAGTTCGACTAGCGGACAAGAGACCCAGTACTTC. This gives the protein CASSSTSGQETQYF. The chain links TRBV27 to TRBJ2-5; 9 bases map to TRBD2. The CDR3 contains 14 residues. The trim removed 4 bases at V and 2 bases at J, leaving 2 bases unmatched. Looked up from germline, CDR1 is MNHEY and CDR2 is SMNVEV (reference sequence).

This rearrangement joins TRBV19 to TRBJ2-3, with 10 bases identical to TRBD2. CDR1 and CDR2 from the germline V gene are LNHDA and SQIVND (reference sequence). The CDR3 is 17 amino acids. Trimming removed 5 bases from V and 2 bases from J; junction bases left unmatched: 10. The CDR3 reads CASSLLGLAINTDTQYF. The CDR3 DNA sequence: TGTGCCAGTAGTTTACTGGGACTAGCGATCAACACAGATACGCAGTATTTT. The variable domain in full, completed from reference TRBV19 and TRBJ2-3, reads DGGITQSPKYLFRKEGQNVTLSCEQNLNHDAMYWYRQDPGQGLRLIYYSQIVNDFQKGDIAEGYSVSREKKESFPLTVTSAQKNPTAFYLCASSLLGLAINTDTQYFGPGTRLTVL.

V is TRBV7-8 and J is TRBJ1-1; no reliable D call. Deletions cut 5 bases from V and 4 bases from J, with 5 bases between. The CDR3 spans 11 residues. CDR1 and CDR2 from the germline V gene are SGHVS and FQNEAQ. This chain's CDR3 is CASSPVTEAFF. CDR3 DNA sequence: TGTGCCAGCAGCCCCGTCACTGAAGCTTTCTTT.

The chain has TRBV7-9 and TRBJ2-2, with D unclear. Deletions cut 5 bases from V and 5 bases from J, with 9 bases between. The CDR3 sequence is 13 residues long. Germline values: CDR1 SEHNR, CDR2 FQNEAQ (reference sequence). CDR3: CASSLGQTGELFF. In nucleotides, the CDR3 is TGTGCCAGCAGCCTCGGGCAAACCGGGGAGCTGTTTTTT.